The rows below give T cell receptor beta chains drawn from one sample of a study of cytomegalovirus exposure and HLA in healthy donors. TCRdb keeps only in-frame clones here, not all; method: immunoSEQ multiplex PCR. Among about 180,000 clones, 85% were seen once, and the ten largest hold approximately 16%. The sequenced sample was PBMCs. The receptors were sampled from a man between 18 and 35 years old in good health and CMV-seropositive. The CDR3 runs from the conserved cysteine through the conserved F or W. Each record gives: J gene, V gene, D gene, clone size, CDR3 DNA, CDR3 protein. A D gene is named only where the DNA matches it firmly. A clone size is listed for some rows: how often the clone was seen (once, few, many), or a class if it is expanded.

j_call: TRBJ2-7; v_call: TRBV5-1; d_call: NA; clone_size: few; cdr3_nt: TGCGCCAGCAGCCCTTGGACAGATCGGCGGGAGCAGTACTTC; cdr3_aa: CASSPWTDRREQYF
j_call: TRBJ1-5; v_call: TRBV28; d_call: TRBD1; clone_size: NA; cdr3_nt: TGTGCCAGCAGTTTATTAGGGACAGGGGTTCAGCCCCAGCATTTT; cdr3_aa: CASSLLGTGVQPQHF
j_call: TRBJ1-5; v_call: TRBV28; d_call: NA; clone_size: NA; cdr3_nt: TGTGCCAGCAGTTCGCCCCGGGGGGCCTATCAGCCCCAGCATTTT; cdr3_aa: CASSSPRGAYQPQHF
j_call: TRBJ1-2; v_call: TRBV6-1; d_call: TRBD1; clone_size: NA; cdr3_nt: TGTGCCATCCCGGGACAGTACTATGGCTACACCTTC; cdr3_aa: CAIPGQYYGYTF
j_call: TRBJ1-1; v_call: TRBV7-3; d_call: NA; clone_size: NA; cdr3_nt: TGTGCCAGCAGCCCCGGGAGTAACGCTGAAGCTTTCTTT; cdr3_aa: CASSPGSNAEAFF
j_call: TRBJ2-1; v_call: TRBV7-3; d_call: NA; clone_size: NA; cdr3_nt: TGTGCCAGTAGCGGAGACCGAGGCAATGAGCAGTTCTTC; cdr3_aa: CASSGDRGNEQFF
j_call: TRBJ2-3; v_call: TRBV9; d_call: TRBD2; clone_size: NA; cdr3_nt: TGTGCCAGCAGCGTAGGGACTAGCGCAACAGATACGCAGTATTTT; cdr3_aa: CASSVGTSATDTQYF
j_call: TRBJ2-3; v_call: TRBV19; d_call: TRBD2; clone_size: NA; cdr3_nt: TGTGCCAGTAGTTACCGGGGGGGTGATACGCAGTATTTT; cdr3_aa: CASSYRGGDTQYF
j_call: TRBJ1-5; v_call: TRBV10-3; d_call: NA; clone_size: once; cdr3_nt: TGTGCCATCAGTGAGTCCACAGTGAGCAATCAGCCCCAGCATTTT; cdr3_aa: CAISESTVSNQPQHF
j_call: TRBJ1-5; v_call: TRBV27; d_call: NA; clone_size: NA; cdr3_nt: TGTGCCAGCAGTTATAACGGGGGGGCAGGGGGCAATCAGCCCCAGCATTTT; cdr3_aa: CASSYNGGAGGNQPQHF
j_call: TRBJ2-3; v_call: TRBV6-6; d_call: TRBD2; clone_size: NA; cdr3_nt: TGTGCCAGCACCGCACGGGGGGCAGATACGCAGTATTTT; cdr3_aa: CASTARGADTQYF
j_call: TRBJ2-7; v_call: TRBV28; d_call: TRBD2; clone_size: NA; cdr3_nt: TGTGCCAGCAGTTTTCCCTCTAGCGGCTCCGGTCTACAGTACTTC; cdr3_aa: CASSFPSSGSGLQYF
j_call: TRBJ2-2; v_call: TRBV28; d_call: TRBD2; clone_size: NA; cdr3_nt: TGTGCCAGCAGTTCCACCGGGACTAGCGGGGGCGGCCATTACACCGGGGAGCTGTTTTTT; cdr3_aa: CASSSTGTSGGGHYTGELFF
j_call: TRBJ2-1; v_call: TRBV4-1; d_call: NA; clone_size: NA; cdr3_nt: TGCGCCAGCAGCCAAGTCCCCCAAGGGAGCCGCTCTATATACAATGAGCAGTTCTTC; cdr3_aa: CASSQVPQGSRSIYNEQFF
j_call: TRBJ2-2; v_call: TRBV18; d_call: NA; clone_size: NA; cdr3_nt: TGTGCCAGCTCACCAGAGATTCGGGGTTCGAACACCGGGGAGCTGTTTTTT; cdr3_aa: CASSPEIRGSNTGELFF
j_call: TRBJ2-1; v_call: TRBV29-1; d_call: TRBD1; clone_size: NA; cdr3_nt: TGCAGCGTCGACAGGGCCTATGAGCAGTTCTTC; cdr3_aa: CSVDRAYEQFF
j_call: TRBJ2-7; v_call: TRBV4-1; d_call: TRBD1; clone_size: NA; cdr3_nt: TGCGCCAGCAGCCATATGGGACAGGGTTCCTACGAGCAGTACTTC; cdr3_aa: CASSHMGQGSYEQYF
j_call: TRBJ2-5; v_call: TRBV6-6; d_call: NA; clone_size: once; cdr3_nt: TGTGCCAGCAGTTATGGGCCTACGCAAGAGACCCAGTACTTC; cdr3_aa: CASSYGPTQETQYF
j_call: TRBJ2-7; v_call: TRBV9; d_call: TRBD1; clone_size: once; cdr3_nt: TGTGCCAGCAGCGCAACGACAGGGAACTCCTACGAGCAGTACTTC; cdr3_aa: CASSATTGNSYEQYF
j_call: TRBJ1-1; v_call: TRBV27; d_call: NA; clone_size: NA; cdr3_nt: TGTGCCAGCAGTTCGCAGGGATACACTGAAGCTTTCTTT; cdr3_aa: CASSSQGYTEAFF
j_call: TRBJ2-5; v_call: TRBV6-5; d_call: NA; clone_size: NA; cdr3_nt: TGTGCCAGCAGTTTGGGCAGGTTAGGCCAAGAGACCCAGTACTTC; cdr3_aa: CASSLGRLGQETQYF
j_call: TRBJ2-1; v_call: TRBV2; d_call: TRBD2; clone_size: NA; cdr3_nt: TGTGCCAGCAGCATTAGCGGGAGGTGGGACAATGAGCAGTTCTTC; cdr3_aa: CASSISGRWDNEQFF
j_call: TRBJ1-1; v_call: TRBV2; d_call: NA; clone_size: once; cdr3_nt: TGTGCCAGCACCGCAGGGCCGGACACTGAAGCTTTCTTT; cdr3_aa: CASTAGPDTEAFF
j_call: TRBJ2-3; v_call: TRBV7-3; d_call: TRBD2; clone_size: NA; cdr3_nt: TGTGCCAGCAGCTCGGGACTAGCGGGGGGGTCTAGCACAGATACGCAGTATTTT; cdr3_aa: CASSSGLAGGSSTDTQYF
j_call: TRBJ1-3; v_call: TRBV9; d_call: TRBD1; clone_size: NA; cdr3_nt: TGTGCCAGCAGAGTAGGGGGCATTAACACCATATATTTT; cdr3_aa: CASRVGGINTIYF
j_call: TRBJ2-3; v_call: TRBV27; d_call: NA; clone_size: NA; cdr3_nt: TGTGCCAGCATGTTGAGGGGGAGCACAGATACGCAGTATTTT; cdr3_aa: CASMLRGSTDTQYF
j_call: TRBJ2-1; v_call: TRBV2; d_call: TRBD1; clone_size: NA; cdr3_nt: TGTGCCAGCAGTGAAGGGACAGGGGTGTTCAATGAGCAGTTCTTC; cdr3_aa: CASSEGTGVFNEQFF
j_call: TRBJ2-7; v_call: TRBV6-5; d_call: NA; clone_size: NA; cdr3_nt: TGTGCCAGCAGTTACTTACTCGAGCAGTACTTC; cdr3_aa: CASSYLLEQYF
j_call: TRBJ1-1; v_call: TRBV30; d_call: TRBD1; clone_size: NA; cdr3_nt: TGTGCCTGGAGTTCCTTAGGGGGCGCAGGGACTGAAGCTTTCTTT; cdr3_aa: CAWSSLGGAGTEAFF
j_call: TRBJ2-7; v_call: TRBV4-1; d_call: NA; clone_size: NA; cdr3_nt: TGCGCCAGCAGCCAAGAGGAGGGCTACGAGCAGTACTTC; cdr3_aa: CASSQEEGYEQYF
j_call: TRBJ1-2; v_call: TRBV2; d_call: NA; clone_size: NA; cdr3_nt: TGTGCCAGCAGTGAAGCCTTCCAGCGGGCTGGCTACACCTTC; cdr3_aa: CASSEAFQRAGYTF
j_call: TRBJ1-2; v_call: TRBV27; d_call: TRBD1; clone_size: NA; cdr3_nt: TGTGCCAGCAGTACAAGACAGGGGGCAACCTATGGCTACACCTTC; cdr3_aa: CASSTRQGATYGYTF
j_call: TRBJ1-1; v_call: TRBV27; d_call: NA; clone_size: NA; cdr3_nt: TGTGCCAGCAGTTTCGGGATGAACACTGAAGCTTTCTTT; cdr3_aa: CASSFGMNTEAFF
j_call: TRBJ2-5; v_call: TRBV18; d_call: NA; clone_size: NA; cdr3_nt: TGTGCCAGCTCACCCAGATCCCAAGAGACCCAGTACTTC; cdr3_aa: CASSPRSQETQYF